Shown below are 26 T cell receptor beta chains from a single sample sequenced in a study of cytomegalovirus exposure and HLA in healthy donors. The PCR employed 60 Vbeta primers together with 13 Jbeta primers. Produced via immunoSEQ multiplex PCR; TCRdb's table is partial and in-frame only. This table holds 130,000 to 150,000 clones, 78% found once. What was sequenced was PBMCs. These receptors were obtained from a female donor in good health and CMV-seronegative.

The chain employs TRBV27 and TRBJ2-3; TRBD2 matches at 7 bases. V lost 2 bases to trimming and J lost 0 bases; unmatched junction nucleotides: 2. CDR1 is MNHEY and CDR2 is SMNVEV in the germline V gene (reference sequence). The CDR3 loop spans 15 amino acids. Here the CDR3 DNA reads TGTGCCAGCAGTTTACGCGGGAGTAGCACAGATACGCAGTATTTT. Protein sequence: CASSLRGSSTDTQYF.

The CDR3: CASSAGPYNEQFF. The CDR3 DNA sequence: TGCGCCAGTTCAGCGGGGCCATACAATGAGCAGTTCTTC. The V and J genes are TRBV5-1 and TRBJ2-1; 7 positions match TRBD2. Germline CDR1 and CDR2: SGHRS and YFSETQ. This CDR3 is built from 13 residues. The ends lost 8 bases at V and 4 bases at J; junction bases unmatched: 6.

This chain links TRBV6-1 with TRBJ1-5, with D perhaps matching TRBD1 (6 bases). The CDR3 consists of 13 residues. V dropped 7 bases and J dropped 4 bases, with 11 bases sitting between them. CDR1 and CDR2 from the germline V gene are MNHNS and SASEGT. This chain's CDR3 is CASTRTDNQPQHF. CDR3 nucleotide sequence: TGTGCCAGCACCCGGACAGATAATCAGCCCCAGCATTTT.

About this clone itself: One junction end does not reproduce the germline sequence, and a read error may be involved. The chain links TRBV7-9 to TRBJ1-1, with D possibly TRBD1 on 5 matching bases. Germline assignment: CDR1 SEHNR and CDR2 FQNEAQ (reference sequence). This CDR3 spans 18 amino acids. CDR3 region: CSSSLLRPAQALNTEAFF. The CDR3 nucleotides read TGTTCCAGCAGCTTGTTACGGCCGGCACAGGCTTTGAACACTGAAGCTTTCTTT.

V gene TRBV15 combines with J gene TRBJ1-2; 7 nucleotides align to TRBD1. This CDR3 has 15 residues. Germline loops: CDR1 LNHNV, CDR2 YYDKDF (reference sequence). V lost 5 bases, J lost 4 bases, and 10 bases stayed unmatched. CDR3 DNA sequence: TGTGCCACCAGCGTTACCGGGACAGACGTCTATGGCTACACCTTC. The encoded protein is CATSVTGTDVYGYTF.

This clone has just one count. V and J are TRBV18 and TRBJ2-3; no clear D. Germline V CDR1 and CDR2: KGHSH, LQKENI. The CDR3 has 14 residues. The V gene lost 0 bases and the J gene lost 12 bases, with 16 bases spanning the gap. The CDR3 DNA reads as TGTGCCAGCTCACCACCGTTTGCGGCGCAATCCCAGTATTTT. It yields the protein CASSPPFAAQSQYF. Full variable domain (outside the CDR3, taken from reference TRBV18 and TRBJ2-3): NAGVMQNPRHLVRRRGQEARLRCSPMKGHSHVYWYRQLPEEGLKFMVYLQKENIIDESGMPKERFSAEFPKEGPSILRIQQVVRGDSAAYFCASSPPFAAQSQYFGPGTRLTVL.

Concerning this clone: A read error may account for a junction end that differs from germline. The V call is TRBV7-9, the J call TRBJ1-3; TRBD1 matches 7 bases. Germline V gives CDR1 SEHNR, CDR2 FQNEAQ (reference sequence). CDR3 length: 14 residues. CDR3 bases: TGTTCCAGCAGCTTAGGGGGACAGCGCAACACCATATATTTT. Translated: CSSSLGGQRNTIYF.

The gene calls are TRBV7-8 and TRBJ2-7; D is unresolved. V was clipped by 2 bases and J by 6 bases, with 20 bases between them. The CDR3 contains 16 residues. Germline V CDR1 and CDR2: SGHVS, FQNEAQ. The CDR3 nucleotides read TGTGCCAGCAGCTTAATAGCCCAGCCCTTCCTGATCGAGCAGTACTTC. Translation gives CASSLIAQPFLIEQYF.

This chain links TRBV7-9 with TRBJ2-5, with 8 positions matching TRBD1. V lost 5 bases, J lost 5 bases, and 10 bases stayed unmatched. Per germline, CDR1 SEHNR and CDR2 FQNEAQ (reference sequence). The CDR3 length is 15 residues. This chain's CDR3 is CASSKVRGLGETQYF. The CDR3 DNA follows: TGTGCCAGCAGCAAAGTCAGGGGGCTGGGGGAGACCCAGTACTTC.

Written as DNA, the CDR3 is TGTGCCAGCAGCTTAGTGGAGGGAGGGGACCCCTATTTGAACACCGGGGAGCTGTTTTTT. This codes for CASSLVEGGDPYLNTGELFF. This chain links TRBV7-6 with TRBJ2-2, with 7 bases that match TRBD2. Germline CDR1 reads SGHVS; CDR2 reads FNYEAQ. The V and J ends lost 1 base and 1 base, in that order; junction bases with no gene match: 15. This CDR3 comprises 20 residues.

The CDR3 region is CASRPIQGDNQPQHF. The CDR3 bases are TGTGCCAGCAGGCCTATACAGGGAGACAATCAGCCCCAGCATTTT. The rearrangement links TRBV28 to TRBJ1-5, with D possibly TRBD1 on 6 matching bases. The length of the CDR3 is 15 residues. CDR1 and CDR2 from the germline V gene are MDHEN and SYDVKM. V shed 6 bases and J shed 3 bases, with 15 bases lying between them.

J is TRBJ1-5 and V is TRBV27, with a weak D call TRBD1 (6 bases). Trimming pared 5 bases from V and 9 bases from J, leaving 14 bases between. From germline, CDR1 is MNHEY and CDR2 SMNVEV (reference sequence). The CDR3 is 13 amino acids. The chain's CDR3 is CASSPRGLRPQHF. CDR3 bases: TGTGCCAGCAGTCCCAGGGGCCTCAGGCCCCAGCATTTT.

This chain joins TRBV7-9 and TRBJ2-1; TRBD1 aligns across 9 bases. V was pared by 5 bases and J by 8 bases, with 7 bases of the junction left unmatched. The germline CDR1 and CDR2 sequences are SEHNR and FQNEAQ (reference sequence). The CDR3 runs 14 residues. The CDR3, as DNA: TGTGCCAGCAGCCAGGACAGGGGAGGCGATGAGCAGTTCTTC. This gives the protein CASSQDRGGDEQFF.

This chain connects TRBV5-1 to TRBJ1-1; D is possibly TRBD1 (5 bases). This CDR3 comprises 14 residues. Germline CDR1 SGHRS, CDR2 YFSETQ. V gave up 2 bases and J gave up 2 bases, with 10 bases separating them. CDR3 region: CASSFQGSNTEAFF. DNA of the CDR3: TGCGCCAGCAGCTTCCAGGGAAGCAACACTGAAGCTTTCTTT.

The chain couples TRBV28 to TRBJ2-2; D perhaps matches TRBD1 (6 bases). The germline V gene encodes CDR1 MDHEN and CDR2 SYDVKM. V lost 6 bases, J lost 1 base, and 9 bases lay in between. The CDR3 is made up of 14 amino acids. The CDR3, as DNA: TGTGCCAGCAGCTCGACAGGGAACACCGGGGAGCTGTTTTTT. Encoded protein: CASSSTGNTGELFF.

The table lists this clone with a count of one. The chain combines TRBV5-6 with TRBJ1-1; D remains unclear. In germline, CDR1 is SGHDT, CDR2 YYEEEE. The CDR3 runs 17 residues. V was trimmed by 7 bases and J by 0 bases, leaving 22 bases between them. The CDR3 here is CASEPRRVVTMNTEAFF. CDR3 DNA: TGTGCCAGCGAGCCCCGGAGGGTAGTGACGATGAACACTGAAGCTTTCTTT. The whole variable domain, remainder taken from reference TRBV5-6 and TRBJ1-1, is DAGVTQSPTHLIKTRGQQVTLRCSPKSGHDTVSWYQQALGQGPQFIFQYYEEEERQRGNFPDRFSGHQFPNYSSELNVNALLLGDSALYLCASEPRRVVTMNTEAFFGQGTRLTVV.

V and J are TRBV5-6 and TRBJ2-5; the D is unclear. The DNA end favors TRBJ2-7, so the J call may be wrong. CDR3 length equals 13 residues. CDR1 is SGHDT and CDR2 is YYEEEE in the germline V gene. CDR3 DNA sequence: TGTGCCAGCAGCTTGGTTCCAAGCCACGAGCAGTACTTC. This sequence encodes CASSLVPSHEQYF.

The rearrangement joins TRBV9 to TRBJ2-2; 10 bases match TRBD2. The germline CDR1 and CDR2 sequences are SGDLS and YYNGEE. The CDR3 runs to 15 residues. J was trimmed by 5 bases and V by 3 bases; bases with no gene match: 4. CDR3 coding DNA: TGTGCCAGCAGCGCAGCGGGAGGGGAAACCGGGGAGCTGTTTTTT. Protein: CASSAAGGETGELFF.

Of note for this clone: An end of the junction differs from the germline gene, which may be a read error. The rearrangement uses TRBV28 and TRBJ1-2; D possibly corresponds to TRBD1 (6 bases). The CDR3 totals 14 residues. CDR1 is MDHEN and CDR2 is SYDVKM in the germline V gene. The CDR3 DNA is TGTGCCAGCAATTCCGGGACACGTAACTATGGCTACCCCTTC. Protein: CASNSGTRNYGYPF.

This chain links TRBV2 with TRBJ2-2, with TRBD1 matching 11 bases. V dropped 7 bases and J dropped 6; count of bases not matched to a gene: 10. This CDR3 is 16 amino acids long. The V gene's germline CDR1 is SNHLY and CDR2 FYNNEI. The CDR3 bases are TGTGCCAGCAAGTTGGGGACAGGGGGGCTCTCCGGGGAGCTGTTTTTT. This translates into CASKLGTGGLSGELFF. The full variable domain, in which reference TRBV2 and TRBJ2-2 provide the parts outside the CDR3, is EPEVTQTPSHQVTQMGQEVILRCVPISNHLYFYWYRQILGQKVEFLVSFYNNEISEKSEIFDDQFSVERPDGSNFTLKIRSTKLEDSAMYFCASKLGTGGLSGELFFGEGSRLTVL.

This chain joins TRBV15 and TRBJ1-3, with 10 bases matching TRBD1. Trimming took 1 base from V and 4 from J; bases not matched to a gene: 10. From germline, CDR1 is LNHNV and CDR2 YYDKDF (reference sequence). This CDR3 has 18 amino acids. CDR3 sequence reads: CATSRAIRTGGIGNTIYF. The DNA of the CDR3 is TGTGCCACCAGCAGAGCGATTAGGACAGGGGGTATCGGAAACACCATATATTTT.

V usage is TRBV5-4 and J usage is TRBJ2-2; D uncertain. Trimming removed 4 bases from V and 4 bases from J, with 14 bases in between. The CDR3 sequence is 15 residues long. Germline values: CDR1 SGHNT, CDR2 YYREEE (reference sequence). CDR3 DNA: TGTGCCAGCAGCCGCGAGGTTGCAGCCACCGGGGAGCTGTTTTTT. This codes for CASSREVAATGELFF.

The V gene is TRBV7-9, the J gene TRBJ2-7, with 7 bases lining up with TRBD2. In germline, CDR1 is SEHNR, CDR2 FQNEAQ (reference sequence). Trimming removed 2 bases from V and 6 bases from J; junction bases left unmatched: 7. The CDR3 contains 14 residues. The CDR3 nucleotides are TGTGCCAGCAGCTTACAGACTAGCTTATCCGAGCAGTACTTC. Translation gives CASSLQTSLSEQYF.

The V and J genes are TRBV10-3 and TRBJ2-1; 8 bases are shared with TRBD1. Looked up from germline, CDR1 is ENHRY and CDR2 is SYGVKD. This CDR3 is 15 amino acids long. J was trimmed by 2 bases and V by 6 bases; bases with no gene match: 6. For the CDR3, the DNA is TGTGCCATCAGGGGTGACAGGGGCCCCTACAATGAGCAGTTCTTC. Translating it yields CAIRGDRGPYNEQFF.

The CDR3 DNA reads TGTGCCAGCAGCCAAGATGGGACAGCTAACTATGGCTACACCTTC. Translated: CASSQDGTANYGYTF. The chain employs TRBV5-8 and TRBJ1-2; 7 bases fit TRBD1. Trimming took 4 bases from V and 0 from J; bases not matched to a gene: 6. Germline lookup yields CDR1 SGHTS and CDR2 YDEGEE. CDR3 length: 15 amino acids.

CDR3 in DNA: TGCGCCAGCAGACTCGGGACAGGGACAGCTTTCTTT. Its protein is CASRLGTGTAFF. The chain employs TRBV5-1 and TRBJ1-1; 9 bases map to TRBD1. Losses at the gene ends were 5 bases for V and 10 bases for J; bases not matched to a gene: 6. In germline, CDR1 is SGHRS, CDR2 YFSETQ. The CDR3 length is 12 residues.